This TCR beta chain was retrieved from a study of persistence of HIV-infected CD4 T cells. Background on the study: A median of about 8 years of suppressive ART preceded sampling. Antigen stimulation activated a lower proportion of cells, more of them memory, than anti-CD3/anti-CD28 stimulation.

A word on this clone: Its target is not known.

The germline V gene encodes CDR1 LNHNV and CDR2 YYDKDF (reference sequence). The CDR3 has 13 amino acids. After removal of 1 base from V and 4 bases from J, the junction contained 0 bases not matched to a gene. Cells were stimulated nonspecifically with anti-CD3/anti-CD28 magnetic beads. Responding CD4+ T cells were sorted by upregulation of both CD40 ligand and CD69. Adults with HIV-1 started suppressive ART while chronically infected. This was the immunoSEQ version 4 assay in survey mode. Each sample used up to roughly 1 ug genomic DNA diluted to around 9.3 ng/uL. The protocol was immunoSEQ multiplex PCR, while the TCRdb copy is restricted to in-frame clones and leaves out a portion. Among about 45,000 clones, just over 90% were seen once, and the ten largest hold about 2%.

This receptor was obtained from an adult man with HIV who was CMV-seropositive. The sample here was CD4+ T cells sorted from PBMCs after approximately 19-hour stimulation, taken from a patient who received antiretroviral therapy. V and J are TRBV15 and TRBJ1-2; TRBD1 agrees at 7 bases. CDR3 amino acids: CATSRGQGYGYTF. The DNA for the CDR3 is TGTGCCACCAGCAGAGGACAGGGCTATGGCTACACCTTC.